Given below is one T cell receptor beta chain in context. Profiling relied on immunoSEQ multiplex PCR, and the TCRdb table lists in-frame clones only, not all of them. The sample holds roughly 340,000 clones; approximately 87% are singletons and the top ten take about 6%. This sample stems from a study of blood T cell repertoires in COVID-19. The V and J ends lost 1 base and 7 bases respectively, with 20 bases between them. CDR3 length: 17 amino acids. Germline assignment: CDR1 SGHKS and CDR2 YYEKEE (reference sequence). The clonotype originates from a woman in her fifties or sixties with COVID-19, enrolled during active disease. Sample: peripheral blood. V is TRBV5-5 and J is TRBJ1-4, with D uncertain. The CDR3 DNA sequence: TGTGCCAGCAGCTTGTGGGCGACCCTCGAACTCACTGAAAAACTGTTTTTT. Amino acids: CASSLWATLELTEKLFF.